This passage covers 31 T cell receptor beta chains from one sample sequenced in a study of blood T cells in healthy people across ages (dated by TCRdb to the mid-2010s). Library preparation used 5' RACE. Sequenced on an Illumina HiSeq 2500. The second PCR ran for about 7 to 11 cycles and used a J-beta primer mix along with a sample-barcoded 5' primer. TCRdb ran its own pipeline on the public reads, namely fastp trimming at Q25 and MiXCR clone calling, and kept in-frame beta chains. Rows are unified per CDR3 protein, each entry keeping the most common DNA and genes. Counted in this sample were 720,000 or so distinct CDR3 sequences; about 43% of them appeared once. The ten largest clones take up approximately 31% of the sample. Sequenced: blood. Source of these receptors: a man older than 75 in good health.

The rearrangement links TRBV30 to TRBJ2-6; D is perhaps TRBD1 (6 bases). Germline CDR1 reads GTSNPN; CDR2 reads SVGIG (reference sequence). CDR3 length equals 16 residues. Trimming cost V 3 bases and J 0 bases, with 12 bases left between them. CDR3: CAWRGRGFSGANVLTF. The CDR3, as DNA: TGTGCCTGGAGAGGCAGGGGATTCTCTGGGGCCAACGTCCTGACTTTC.

The rearrangement links TRBV11-2 to TRBJ2-4; no firm D call. This CDR3 has 16 amino acids. The V end was cut by 4 bases, the J end by 0 bases, with 13 bases between. CDR1 SGHAT and CDR2 FQNNGV come from the germline V gene. Here the CDR3 reads CASSSPRLLAKNIQYF. The CDR3 DNA is TGTGCCAGCAGCTCGCCCAGATTACTAGCCAAAAACATTCAGTACTTC.

The chain has TRBV20-1 and TRBJ2-3; 12 bases align to TRBD2. Germline V gene sequence: CDR1 DFQATT, CDR2 SNEGSKA (reference sequence). J lost 3 bases, V lost 5 bases, and 15 bases had no gene match. The CDR3 covers 18 residues. The CDR3 spells CSAPLIGLAGHTTDTQYF. For the CDR3, the DNA is TGCAGTGCTCCCCTAATCGGACTAGCGGGACACACAACAGATACGCAGTATTTT.

The V gene is TRBV27, the J gene TRBJ2-2; D possibly matches TRBD1 or TRBD2 (5 bases each). The V and J ends lost 3 bases and 7 bases respectively, with 21 bases between them. In germline, CDR1 is MNHEY, CDR2 SMNVEV (reference sequence). The CDR3 spans 17 residues. CDR3 DNA: TGTGCCAGCAGTTTTCGTATCCCGGGGCACCCCGGCGGGGAGCTGTTTTTT. Translating gives CASSFRIPGHPGGELFF.

In the case of this clonotype: One end of the junction does not line up with germline, which may come from a read error. The rearrangement joins TRBV9 to TRBJ2-3, with 16 positions matching TRBD2. The germline V gene has CDR1 SGDLS and CDR2 YYNGEE. The length of the CDR3 is 17 residues. The CDR3: CTSSVSTGLAGGDTQYF. CDR3 nucleotides: TGTACCAGCAGCGTTTCGACGGGACTAGCGGGAGGGGATACGCAGTATTTT.

The chain recombines TRBV12-5 with TRBJ2-1, with 8 positions matching TRBD1. Germline CDR1 and CDR2: LGHNT and FRNRAP. The junction had 8 bases not matched to a gene; V was cut back by 2 bases and J by 5 bases. The CDR3 runs 16 residues. This CDR3 reads CASGLPTNRGDNEQFF. The CDR3 DNA follows: TGTGCTAGTGGTTTGCCCACTAACAGGGGGGACAATGAGCAGTTCTTC.

The chain uses TRBV11-2 and TRBJ2-3, with TRBD2 matching over 9 bases. CDR1 and CDR2 (germline): SGHAT, FQNNGV. The CDR3 has 16 amino acids. V shed 3 bases and J 1 base; nucleotides not matched to a gene: 5. CDR3 in DNA: TGTGCCAGCAGCTTTCTAGCGGGGTCTGGCACAGATACGCAGTATTTT. As protein: CASSFLAGSGTDTQYF.

The chain employs TRBV6-5 and TRBJ2-5; D is possibly TRBD1 or TRBD2 (5 bases each). The CDR3 is 14 residues long. Trimming removed 2 bases at V and 11 bases at J, with 18 bases between. Germline assignment: CDR1 MNHEY and CDR2 SVGAGI. CDR3 protein: CASSYAGVGVEQYF. DNA of the CDR3: TGTGCCAGCAGTTACGCCGGGGTAGGGGTTGAGCAGTACTTC.

The chain combines TRBV20-1 with TRBJ2-7, with 12 bases lining up with TRBD2. The CDR3 spans 14 residues. Germline values: CDR1 DFQATT, CDR2 SNEGSKA (reference sequence). Losses at the gene ends were 7 bases for V and 6 bases for J; bases not matched to a gene: 10. The CDR3 spells CSGTLLAGGIEQYF. CDR3 bases: TGCAGTGGTACCCTCCTAGCGGGAGGGATCGAGCAGTACTTC.

The chain has TRBV27 and TRBJ2-7; 7 bases fit TRBD1. This CDR3 comprises 13 residues. Germline values: CDR1 MNHEY, CDR2 SMNVEV (reference sequence). V was clipped by 5 bases and J by 6 bases; unmatched bases: 7. The CDR3 spells CASSVAGGSEQYF. CDR3 bases: TGTGCCAGCAGTGTGGCAGGGGGTAGCGAGCAGTACTTC.

The chain recombines TRBV21-1 with TRBJ1-2. TRBV21-1 is a documented pseudogene. This CDR3 has 14 residues. DNA of the CDR3: TGTGCCAGCAGCATAAAAGGGTTCGGCTATGGCTACACCTTC. Translation gives CASSIKGFGYGYTF.

The V gene is TRBV14, the J gene TRBJ1-2; 7 nucleotides line up with TRBD1. This CDR3 region has 12 residues. Germline V gene sequence: CDR1 SGHDN, CDR2 FVKESK. The V segment lost 3 bases and the J segment 5 bases; nucleotides outside the gene matches: 0. CDR3 in DNA: TGTGCCAGCAGCCAGACAGGGTATGGCTACACCTTC. As protein: CASSQTGYGYTF.

The table lists this clonotype with a few counts. This sequence joins TRBV6-2 or TRBV6-3 and TRBJ2-1; TRBD1 is a possible D gene (6 bases). From germline, CDR1 is MNHEY and CDR2 SVGEGT. The CDR3 is made up of 15 amino acids. Trimming took 4 bases from V and 13 from J, leaving 23 bases between them. The CDR3: CASSSLYREIETQFF. DNA of the CDR3: TGTGCCAGCAGTTCCCTTTACAGGGAGATCGAGACCCAGTTCTTC.

This clonotype was picked up many times. The chain is built from TRBV15 and TRBJ2-5; the match to TRBD1 covers 10 bases. This CDR3 is built from 14 residues. With V trimmed by 5 bases and J by 5 bases, 5 bases remained unmatched. Germline V gives CDR1 LNHNV, CDR2 YYDKDF (reference sequence). The CDR3 DNA follows: TGTGCCACCAGCTATGGGACAGGGGAGGAGACCCAGTACTTC. Residues: CATSYGTGEETQYF.

The rearrangement uses TRBV4-1 and TRBJ2-5; TRBD2 matches 10 bases. With V trimmed by 2 bases and J by 1 base, 4 bases remained unmatched. Looked up from germline, CDR1 is MGHRA and CDR2 is YSYEKL. CDR3 size: 16 residues. The chain's CDR3 is CASSQRSGRAQETQYF. In DNA form, the CDR3 reads TGCGCCAGCAGCCAACGAAGCGGGAGGGCCCAAGAGACCCAGTACTTC.

The chain couples TRBV12-3 or TRBV12-4 to TRBJ2-7; possible D gene TRBD2, 6 bases. The length of the CDR3 is 14 residues. The V gene lost 5 bases and the J gene lost 0 bases, with 11 bases spanning the gap. The CDR3 DNA is TGTGCCAGCAGTGTAACCGGGGGCTCCTACGAGCAGTACTTC. It codes for CASSVTGGSYEQYF.

This clonotype was seen more than once but under ten times. This rearrangement joins TRBV12-3 or TRBV12-4 to TRBJ2-5; the match to TRBD2 covers 10 bases. V gave up 5 bases and J gave up 2 bases; unmatched junction bases: 5. This CDR3 contains 15 residues. CDR3 sequence reads: CASSASGSRQETQYF. The DNA of the CDR3 is TGTGCCAGCAGTGCTAGCGGGAGTCGGCAAGAGACCCAGTACTTC.

In its sample, this clonotype was seen a few times. The V and J genes are TRBV4-1 and TRBJ2-1; TRBD1 matches 9 bases. The CDR3 loop spans 14 amino acids. V lost 2 bases, J lost 6 bases, and 2 bases stayed unmatched. CDR1 is MGHRA and CDR2 is YSYEKL in the germline V gene. The CDR3 region has the DNA TGCGCCAGCAGCCAAATACAGGGGGCCAATGAGCAGTTCTTC. Residues: CASSQIQGANEQFF.

This clonotype was counted between two and nine times. A read error may be the cause here, since a much bigger clone is one base away. The chain links TRBV7-2 to TRBJ2-1; 9 bases are shared with TRBD2. The CDR3 totals 17 residues. Germline trimming cut 5 bases from V and 13 bases from J; bases unmatched to any gene: 21. The germline V gene encodes CDR1 SGHTA and CDR2 FQGNSA. The CDR3 reads CASSHPGGLAKTMCQFF. CDR3 DNA sequence: TGTGCCAGCAGCCACCCCGGGGGACTAGCAAAAACAATGTGCCAGTTCTTC.

This clonotype has ten or more counts. The chain couples TRBV29-1 to TRBJ2-1; TRBD1 matches at 8 bases. V was pared by 6 bases and J by 1 base, with 5 bases of the junction left unmatched. The CDR3 contains 14 residues. Looked up from germline, CDR1 is SQVTM and CDR2 is ANQGSEA. CDR3 DNA: TGCAGCGTGGCTTGGACAGGGTCCTACAATGAGCAGTTCTTC. This translates into CSVAWTGSYNEQFF.

This clonotype was picked up a small number of times. The chain carries TRBV3-1 and TRBJ1-1; 8 nucleotides match TRBD1. J was trimmed by 2 bases and V by 4 bases; bases with no gene match: 6. There are 15 residues in the CDR3. Germline CDR1 and CDR2: LGHDT and YNNKEL (reference sequence). CDR3 residues: CASSPRTGKNTEAFF. The CDR3 DNA reads TGTGCCAGCAGCCCTCGGACAGGGAAAAACACTGAAGCTTTCTTT. Based on the CDR3 plus reference TRBV3-1 and TRBJ1-1, the full variable domain is DTAVSQTPKYLVTQMGNDKSIKCEQNLGHDTMYWYKQDSKKFLKIMFSYNNKELIINETVPNRFSPKSPDKAHLNLHINSLELGDSAVYFCASSPRTGKNTEAFFGQGTRLTVV.

This clonotype has just a few counts. The chain links TRBV9 to TRBJ2-1; maybe TRBD2 (5 bases). The CDR3 runs to 11 residues. Germline assignment: CDR1 SGDLS and CDR2 YYNGEE. The germline V and J ends were trimmed by 3 bases and 9 bases, with 7 bases remaining between them. The CDR3 DNA reads TGTGCCAGCAGCGGCCTAGCTGAGCAGTTCTTC. Its protein product is CASSGLAEQFF.

The V call is TRBV25-1, the J call TRBJ2-7; TRBD2 aligns across 8 bases. This CDR3 contains 13 residues. The V segment lost 3 bases and the J segment 7 bases; nucleotides outside the gene matches: 5. Germline CDR1 and CDR2: MGHDK and SYGVNS. The CDR3 nucleotides read TGTGCCAGCAGTGATCGGGGGGGTTGGGAGCAGTACTTC. Translated, it gives CASSDRGGWEQYF.

The chain has TRBV12-3 or TRBV12-4 and TRBJ2-1; 7 bases line up with TRBD2. J gave up 3 bases and V 6 bases, and 8 bases lay outside the gene matches. This CDR3 spans 15 amino acids. CDR3 sequence reads: CASRPTGGGYNEQFF. CDR3 nucleotide sequence: TGTGCCAGCAGACCTACTGGCGGGGGCTACAATGAGCAGTTCTTC.

The rearrangement uses TRBV4-3 and TRBJ2-7; tentatively, D is TRBD2 (7 bases). The CDR3 has 15 amino acids. Trimming left V 6 bases short and J 4 bases short, with 19 bases between. CDR1 and CDR2 (germline): LGHNA, YSLEER. CDR3 region: CASSRGSRGEYEQYF. The CDR3 DNA follows: TGCGCCAGCAGTCGCGGGAGCAGGGGCGAGTACGAGCAGTACTTC.

This clonotype was found a few times. CDR3 sequence: CASSRTWGMNTEAFF. Written as DNA, the CDR3 is TGTGCCAGCAGTCGAACCTGGGGTATGAACACTGAAGCTTTCTTT. The chain links TRBV27 to TRBJ1-1, with D unclear. Trimming took 5 bases from V and 0 from J, leaving 13 bases between them. This CDR3 has 15 residues. CDR1 and CDR2 from the germline V gene are MNHEY and SMNVEV (reference sequence).

This clonotype was picked up many times. This chain connects TRBV5-6 to TRBJ2-6; no clear D gene. Germline lookup yields CDR1 SGHDT and CDR2 YYEEEE. V lost 5 bases and J lost 0, with 9 bases in between. The CDR3 is 15 amino acids. The CDR3 is CASSLKPSGANVLTF. In nucleotides, the CDR3 is TGTGCCAGCAGTTTAAAACCCTCTGGGGCCAACGTCCTGACTTTC. Full variable domain (rest looked up from reference TRBV5-6 and TRBJ2-6): DAGVTQSPTHLIKTRGQQVTLRCSPKSGHDTVSWYQQALGQGPQFIFQYYEEEERQRGNFPDRFSGHQFPNYSSELNVNALLLGDSALYLCASSLKPSGANVLTFGAGSRLTVL.

J is TRBJ2-5 and V is TRBV20-1; possible D gene TRBD2, 6 bases. CDR1 DFQATT and CDR2 SNEGSKA come from the germline V gene (reference sequence). With 1 base removed from V and 2 bases from J, the gap between germline ends came to 14 bases. This CDR3 region has 15 residues. CDR3 bases: TGCAGTGCTAGAGGTCCGGGAGTAGGACAAGAGACCCAGTACTTC. This sequence encodes CSARGPGVGQETQYF.

This clonotype turned up a few times. This rearrangement joins TRBV5-1 to TRBJ2-5, with 12 bases matching TRBD2. The J call may be in error: the DNA end matches TRBJ2-7 better. Germline V gene sequence: CDR1 SGHRS, CDR2 YFSETQ. CDR3 size: 18 residues. CDR3 residues: CASSVDLAGGPIPYEQYF. The CDR3 region has the DNA TGCGCCAGCAGCGTTGACCTAGCGGGAGGGCCCATCCCCTACGAGCAGTACTTC.

This clonotype turned up a few times. CDR3: CASSFGSGREEQFF. For the CDR3, the DNA is TGCGCCAGCAGCTTTGGATCGGGTCGGGAGGAGCAGTTCTTC. V gene TRBV5-1 combines with J gene TRBJ2-1; perhaps TRBD2 as D (6 bases). Trimming shortened V by 2 bases and J by 10 bases, and 16 bases separated the two germline ends. This CDR3 is built from 14 residues. Per germline, CDR1 SGHRS and CDR2 YFSETQ.

The CDR3 region has the DNA TGTGCCAGCAGCTTAACGGGAGTGGGGGTCGAGCAGTACTTC. Translation gives CASSLTGVGVEQYF. The rearrangement joins TRBV7-2 to TRBJ2-7; D may be TRBD2 (6 bases). CDR3 length: 14 amino acids. The germline V gene has CDR1 SGHTA and CDR2 FQGNSA. V was cut by 2 bases and J by 6 bases, with 14 bases left in between.